The rows below give T cell receptor beta chains drawn from one sample of a study of T cell responses to AZD1222 COVID-19 vaccine. The repertoire was sequenced with immunoSEQ multiplex PCR; TCRdb's copy has only in-frame clones and lacks some. The profile covers 150,000 or so clones, with approximately 90% appearing a single time and roughly 3% taken by the ten largest. The sequenced sample was peripheral blood, obtained 28 days after the second AZD1222 dose. Every receptor here comes from an adult who received the AZD1222 COVID-19 vaccine. CDR3s include the opening cysteine and the closing phenylalanine or tryptophan. The D gene is left open where the match is weak. For some rows the clone size is stated as once, few or many, or as a class when expanded; others skip it.

clone_size | d_call | j_call | v_call | cdr3_aa | cdr3_nt
- | - | TRBJ1-1 | TRBV20-1 | CLRGRSTEAFF | TGCCTCAGGGGAAGGAGCACTGAAGCTTTCTTT
- | - | TRBJ2-5 | TRBV12-3/TRBV12-4 | CATGNYHQETQYF | TGTGCCACAGGGAATTATCATCAAGAGACCCAGTACTTC
- | - | TRBJ1-6 | TRBV5-1 | CASSWSPLHF | TGCGCCAGCAGCTGGTCACCCCTCCACTTT
- | - | TRBJ1-3 | TRBV30 | CAWSTPGPSSGNTIYF | TGTGCCTGGAGTACCCCGGGACCGAGCTCTGGAAACACCATATATTTT
- | - | TRBJ1-1 | TRBV3-1/TRBV3-2 | CASSPYVGGEAFF | TGTGCCAGCAGCCCCTACGTGGGGGGGGAAGCTTTCTTT
- | - | TRBJ2-3 | TRBV12-5 | CASGPPGTDTQYF | TGTGCTAGTGGTCCACCCGGCACAGATACGCAGTATTTT
- | TRBD1 | TRBJ2-5 | TRBV27 | CASSFEGQGTQYF | TGTGCCAGCAGTTTCGAAGGACAGGGGACCCAGTACTTC
- | TRBD1 | TRBJ1-5 | TRBV7-2 | CASSLTGFQPQHF | TGTGCCAGCAGCTTGACAGGGTTTCAGCCCCAGCATTTT
- | TRBD2 | TRBJ2-1 | TRBV4-1 | CASSQFVPGGEQFF | TGCGCCAGCAGCCAGTTCGTACCGGGAGGGGAGCAGTTCTTC
- | - | TRBJ2-3 | TRBV27 | CASSLFRFTDTQYF | TGTGCCAGCAGTTTATTCAGGTTCACAGATACGCAGTATTTT
- | TRBD1 | TRBJ1-2 | TRBV27 | CASSSGQGDGYTF | TGTGCCAGCAGTTCCGGACAGGGAGATGGCTACACCTTC
- | TRBD1 | TRBJ2-7 | TRBV5-1 | CASSPIPPGQGAYEQYF | TGCGCCAGCAGCCCAATACCCCCAGGACAGGGGGCATACGAGCAGTACTTC
- | - | TRBJ1-2 | TRBV6-5 | CASTLMRGHGYTF | TGTGCCAGCACCCTTATGAGGGGTCATGGCTACACCTTC
once | TRBD1 | TRBJ1-4 | TRBV5-5 | CASSWTGSNEKLFF | TGTGCCAGCAGCTGGACAGGGTCTAATGAAAAACTGTTTTTT
- | - | TRBJ1-1 | TRBV7-9 | CASSFLEVLKRTEAFF | TGTGCCAGCAGCTTCTTGGAGGTGTTAAAGAGGACTGAAGCTTTCTTT
- | - | TRBJ2-7 | TRBV18 | CASSPPSIRGTYEQYF | TGTGCCAGCTCACCACCATCCATCCGGGGCACCTACGAGCAGTACTTC
- | - | TRBJ1-5 | TRBV5-5 | CASSPGRGSSNQPQHF | TGTGCCAGCAGCCCAGGTCGGGGGAGTAGCAATCAGCCCCAGCATTTT
- | TRBD1 | TRBJ1-2 | TRBV19 | CASSIGEVGGQGSYGYTF | TGTGCCAGTAGTATAGGAGAGGTAGGCGGACAGGGATCTTATGGCTACACCTTC
once | - | TRBJ2-2 | TRBV5-4 | CASSLIKGSSNTGELFF | TGTGCCAGCAGCCTCATCAAGGGGTCCTCGAACACCGGGGAGCTGTTTTTT
few | TRBD1 | TRBJ2-1 | TRBV5-8 | CASSLTGVSHNEQFF | TGTGCCAGCAGCCTAACAGGGGTTTCGCACAATGAGCAGTTCTTC
- | - | TRBJ2-5 | TRBV7-9 | CASSWGGETQYF | TGTGCCAGCAGCTGGGGTGGAGAGACCCAGTACTTC
- | TRBD1 | TRBJ1-1 | TRBV28 | CASSSTAATGAEAFF | TGTGCCAGCAGTTCCACGGCCGCGACAGGGGCTGAAGCTTTCTTT
- | - | TRBJ1-5 | TRBV19 | CASSIAGTHQPQHF | TGTGCCAGTAGTATAGCCGGGACACATCAGCCCCAGCATTTT
- | - | TRBJ1-2 | TRBV28 | CASTLASSYGYTF | TGTGCCAGCACCTTGGCCTCCAGCTATGGCTACACCTTC
- | TRBD1 | TRBJ1-3 | TRBV10-3 | CATTLGTGGVFGNTIYF | TGTGCCACCACACTGGGGACAGGGGGGGTCTTTGGAAACACCATATATTTT